The rows below give T cell receptor beta chains drawn from one sample of a study of T cell responses to AZD1222 COVID-19 vaccine. Using immunoSEQ multiplex PCR, the repertoire was profiled, and TCRdb retains in-frame clones only, with some absent. This repertoire shows roughly 180,000 clones, roughly 88% found once; its top ten account for 0.49%. This specimen consisted of peripheral blood, obtained on day 0 of AZD1222 vaccination. The receptors were gathered from an adult in good health. CDR3s include the opening cysteine and the closing phenylalanine or tryptophan. The D gene is left open where the match is weak. Where a row states a size, it is once, few, many or the class of an expanded clone; other rows omit it.

J gene,V gene,clone size,D gene,CDR3 DNA,CDR3 protein
TRBJ1-2,TRBV29-1,once,TRBD1,TGCAGCGTCGGACAGGGAGGATCAGATGGCTACACCTTC,CSVGQGGSDGYTF
TRBJ2-3,TRBV4-3,NA,TRBD1,TGCGCCAGCAGCCAAGAAAGACAGGGAGCAGATACGCAGTATTTT,CASSQERQGADTQYF
TRBJ2-3,TRBV30,NA,TRBD1,TGTGCCTGGAGCCCGGACAGGGCGGATACGCAGTATTTT,CAWSPDRADTQYF
TRBJ1-5,TRBV30,NA,NA,TGTGCCTGGAGTGAAGGGCCCTATCAGCCCCAGCATTTT,CAWSEGPYQPQHF
TRBJ1-5,TRBV29-1,NA,NA,TGCAGCGTCACGACAGGAGCCAATCAGCCCCAGCATTTT,CSVTTGANQPQHF
TRBJ2-7,TRBV7-9,NA,TRBD2,TGTGCCAGCACCTCCCAAAGGGCGGGAGGCCGTCGCGAGCAGTACTTC,CASTSQRAGGRREQYF
TRBJ2-5,TRBV7-9,NA,TRBD2,TGTGCCAGCACCGAACTAGCGGGAGGGCGGCAAGAGACCCAGTACTTC,CASTELAGGRQETQYF
TRBJ2-6,TRBV21-1,NA,NA,TGTGCCAGCAGCAAAGTTGTGATCAGGGTGGACGGGGCCAACGTCCTGACTTTC,CASSKVVIRVDGANVLTF
TRBJ2-7,TRBV7-9,NA,TRBD1,TGTGCCAGCGCCCCCCGGGACAGGGTCTTCGAGCAGTACTTC,CASAPRDRVFEQYF
TRBJ1-4,TRBV29-1,NA,NA,TGCAGCGTTGAAGATTACAGGGAGGGTGAAAAACTGTTTTTT,CSVEDYREGEKLFF
TRBJ1-1,TRBV10-2,NA,NA,TGCGCCAGCAGTGAGTCGAGATGGAACACTGAAGCTTTCTTT,CASSESRWNTEAFF
TRBJ2-7,TRBV4-1,NA,TRBD2,TGCGCCAGCGTATCCCTGATGGGGGTAGCGGGGGCGTCAGAGCAGTACTTC,CASVSLMGVAGASEQYF
TRBJ1-4,TRBV10-3,NA,NA,TGTGCCATCGCCGGACGGGGGAACGAAAAACTGTTTTTT,CAIAGRGNEKLFF
TRBJ2-1,TRBV7-3,NA,TRBD2,TGTGCCAGCAGCTTAAACCCGGGGGGGGCCCGGGATGAGCAGTTCTTC,CASSLNPGGARDEQFF
TRBJ2-2,TRBV10-3,NA,NA,TGTGCCATCAAGGGTACAGTGAACACCGGGGAGCTGTTTTTT,CAIKGTVNTGELFF
TRBJ2-5,TRBV27,once,TRBD2,TGTGCCAGCAGTTCGGGGACTAGCGGGGCTGAGACCCAGTACTTC,CASSSGTSGAETQYF
TRBJ1-1,TRBV12-5,once,TRBD1,TGTGCTAGTGGCCCTGGGACAGGGGGCTATACTGAAGCTTTCTTT,CASGPGTGGYTEAFF
TRBJ1-2,TRBV10-1,NA,TRBD1,TGCGCCAGCAGTGGGGACAGGGGATATGGCTACACCTTC,CASSGDRGYGYTF
TRBJ2-1,TRBV19,NA,TRBD1,TGTGCCAGTCGGACAGGTCCCTACAATGAGCAGTTCTTC,CASRTGPYNEQFF
TRBJ2-3,TRBV7-9,NA,NA,TGTGCCAGCAGCCTACCGGGGAGACCAAGGGATACGCAGTATTTT,CASSLPGRPRDTQYF
TRBJ1-2,TRBV21-1,NA,NA,TGTGCCAGCAGCATACCTGGGTCCTATGGCTACACCTTC,CASSIPGSYGYTF
TRBJ1-1,TRBV7-2,once,NA,TGTGCCAGCGGCGGGGCAGGGGTGAACACTGAAGCTTTCTTT,CASGGAGVNTEAFF
TRBJ1-5,TRBV6-6,NA,NA,TGTGCCAGCAGTCCAACTAGCGGCTATAGCAATCAGCCCCAGCATTTT,CASSPTSGYSNQPQHF
TRBJ1-2,TRBV20-1,NA,NA,TGCAGTGCTAGCGTTAACTATGGCTACACCTTC,CSASVNYGYTF
TRBJ1-2,TRBV6-5,NA,NA,TGTGCCAGCAGTTCCATTCGATGGGGCTACACCTTC,CASSSIRWGYTF
TRBJ1-6,TRBV3-1/TRBV3-2,NA,NA,TGTGCCAGCAGCCAAGGTTCAGGGGCTAGGAATTCACCCCTCCACTTT,CASSQGSGARNSPLHF
TRBJ2-7,TRBV7-6,NA,NA,TGTGCCAGCAGCTCGGACTTCTACGAGCAGTACTTC,CASSSDFYEQYF
TRBJ1-5,TRBV27,NA,NA,TGTGCCAGCAGTTTGGGCAGAAAGAATCAGCCCCAGCATTTT,CASSLGRKNQPQHF
TRBJ2-5,TRBV4-1,NA,TRBD2,TGCGCCAGCAGCCAAGATTTACTAGCGGGGGAGACCCAGTACTTC,CASSQDLLAGETQYF
TRBJ2-3,TRBV7-3,NA,NA,TGTGCCAGCAGCCCCACCGGGGATACGCAGTATTTT,CASSPTGDTQYF
TRBJ1-1,TRBV27,NA,TRBD1,TGTGCCAGCATGGAGACAGGGATGAACACTGAAGCTTTCTTT,CASMETGMNTEAFF
TRBJ1-1,TRBV7-3,NA,NA,TGTGCCAGCAGCTTGGACAGATGGAACACTGAAGCTTTCTTT,CASSLDRWNTEAFF
TRBJ2-6,TRBV6-2/TRBV6-3,NA,NA,TGTGCCAGCAGCTTAACAGTGTCTGGGGCCAACGTCCTGACTTTC,CASSLTVSGANVLTF
TRBJ2-7,TRBV7-2,NA,TRBD2,TGTGCCAGCAGCCCGGGGGGTGGCTCCTACGAGCAGTACTTC,CASSPGGGSYEQYF
TRBJ1-5,TRBV27,NA,NA,TGTGCCAGCAGTAAGGGGACCCACAAGGATAACAATCAGCCCCAGCATTTT,CASSKGTHKDNNQPQHF
TRBJ2-5,TRBV7-3,NA,NA,TGTGCCAGCAGCCGGGACTTTAAAGAGACCCAGTACTTC,CASSRDFKETQYF
TRBJ2-7,TRBV4-2,NA,NA,TGTGCCAGCAGCCAAGAAGGAGGGCCCCCCTACGAGCAGTACTTC,CASSQEGGPPYEQYF
TRBJ1-5,TRBV30,NA,TRBD1,TGTGCCTGGAGACAACCCGGGACAGGGCCCAATCAGCCCCAGCATTTT,CAWRQPGTGPNQPQHF
TRBJ2-3,TRBV28,few,NA,TGTGCCAGCTCCGGGCTAAGGGCAGATACGCAGTATTTT,CASSGLRADTQYF
TRBJ1-5,TRBV29-1,once,TRBD1,TGCAGCGTTGGACAGGGTTCTCGGGATCAGCCCCAGCATTTT,CSVGQGSRDQPQHF
TRBJ2-7,TRBV11-1,NA,TRBD1,TGTGCCAGCAGCTCGACCGGGACAGGGAACTACGAGCAGTACTTC,CASSSTGTGNYEQYF
TRBJ1-1,TRBV5-1,NA,NA,TGCGCCAGCAGCGTATACCTGGAGGGGAACACTGAAGCTTTCTTT,CASSVYLEGNTEAFF
TRBJ2-2,TRBV2,NA,NA,TGTGCCAGCAACCCCCAGGGAAGCCCCGGGGAGCTGTTTTTT,CASNPQGSPGELFF
TRBJ1-5,TRBV21-1,NA,NA,TGTGCCAGCAGCAAACATCGGATTAGGCAGCCCCAGCATTTT,CASSKHRIRQPQHF
TRBJ2-2,TRBV5-4,few,TRBD2,TGTGCCAGCAGCTCAATAGCGGGAGGGTTCACCGGGGAGCTGTTTTTT,CASSSIAGGFTGELFF
TRBJ2-3,TRBV2,once,NA,TGTGCCAGCAGTCCCTCCCCGAATGCAGATACGCAGTATTTT,CASSPSPNADTQYF
TRBJ1-1,TRBV25-1,NA,NA,TGTGCCAGCAGTGAAGGAGAGACTGAAGCTTTCTTT,CASSEGETEAFF
TRBJ1-6,TRBV6-5,NA,TRBD1,TGTGCCAGCAGAAGGACAGGGAACAATTCACCCCTCCACTTT,CASRRTGNNSPLHF
TRBJ2-7,TRBV6-6,NA,NA,TGTGCCAGCACCCATCCCGGCCTGGGGGCCTACGAGCAGTACTTC,CASTHPGLGAYEQYF
TRBJ2-2,TRBV5-1,NA,TRBD2,TGCGCCAGCAGCTGGGCGGGAGTCGCTACCGGGGAGCTGTTTTTT,CASSWAGVATGELFF
TRBJ2-3,TRBV13,NA,NA,TGTGCCAGCAGCTCGCTAGCCACTGCAGATACGCAGTATTTT,CASSSLATADTQYF
TRBJ2-7,TRBV5-1,once,NA,TGCGCCAGCAGCTTGGATAGGACGGAGGGGACGTACTTC,CASSLDRTEGTYF
TRBJ2-1,TRBV3-1/TRBV3-2,NA,NA,TGTGCCAGCAGCCAAGATGGTGCAGCGGACCGCTTATCCTACAATGAGCAGTTCTTC,CASSQDGAADRLSYNEQFF
TRBJ2-4,TRBV6-2/TRBV6-3,NA,NA,TGTGCCAGCAGTTACTCTCCGGGCCAAGCCAAAAACATTCAGTACTTC,CASSYSPGQAKNIQYF
TRBJ1-2,TRBV4-2,once,NA,TGTGCCAGCAGCCCAGGCCGTCCGGGAGGGTATGGCTACACCTTC,CASSPGRPGGYGYTF
TRBJ2-7,TRBV7-8,NA,NA,TGTGCCAGCAGCTTAGGCAGGGGAGCCGAGCAGTACTTC,CASSLGRGAEQYF